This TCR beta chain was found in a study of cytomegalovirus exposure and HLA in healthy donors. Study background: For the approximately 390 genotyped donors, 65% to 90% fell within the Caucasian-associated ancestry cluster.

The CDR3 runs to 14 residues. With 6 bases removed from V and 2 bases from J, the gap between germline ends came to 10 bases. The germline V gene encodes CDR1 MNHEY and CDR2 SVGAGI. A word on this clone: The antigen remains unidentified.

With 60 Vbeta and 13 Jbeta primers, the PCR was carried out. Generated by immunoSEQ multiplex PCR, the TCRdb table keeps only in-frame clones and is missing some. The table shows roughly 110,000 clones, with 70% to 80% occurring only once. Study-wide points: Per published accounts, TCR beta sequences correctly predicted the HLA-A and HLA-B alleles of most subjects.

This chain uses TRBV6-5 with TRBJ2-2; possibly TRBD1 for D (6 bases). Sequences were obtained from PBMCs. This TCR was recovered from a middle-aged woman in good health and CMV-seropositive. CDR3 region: CASSPGTNTGELFF. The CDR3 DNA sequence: TGTGCCAGCAGCCCCGGGACAAACACCGGGGAGCTGTTTTTT.